This entry lists 22 T cell receptor beta chains sequenced from one sample in a study of Graves' ophthalmopathy and Graves' hyperthyroidism (dated by TCRdb to the late 2010s). For sequencing, an Illumina HiSeq 2000 was employed. For repertoire sequencing, TCR beta CDR3 regions were amplified from RNA transcripts. The first round of RT-PCR was done with HTBI primers and the Qiagen OneStep RT-PCR kit, and was followed by a second round of multiplex PCR, then size selection and purification. TCRdb reprocessing: public reads trimmed at Q25 with fastp, clones called with MiXCR, in-frame beta chains kept. Each entry merges the rows of one CDR3 protein and shows their most common DNA and genes. This sample gives about 660,000 distinct CDR3 sequences in total; roughly 41% of them show up just once. More than 2.5% of the sample is in the top ten clones. The sequencing input was peripheral blood. The receptors derive from an adult man with Graves' ophthalmopathy.

On this clonotype: One end of the junction does not line up with germline, which may come from a read error. The rearrangement links TRBV29-1 to TRBJ2-5, with no clear D. The CDR3 has 10 amino acids. The germline CDR1 and CDR2 sequences are SQVTM and ANQGSEA. Here the CDR3 reads CSVQEGTQYF. The CDR3 DNA sequence: TGCAGCGTTCAAGAAGGGACCCAGTACTTC.

The J gene is TRBJ2-3, the V gene TRBV29-1, with D perhaps matching TRBD1 or TRBD2 (5 bases each). This CDR3 contains 15 residues. The germline gives CDR1 SQVTM, CDR2 ANQGSEA. Trimming removed 6 bases at V and 2 bases at J, with 18 bases between. The CDR3 nucleotides are TGCAGCGTGGGGGTCGGGGTAGCCGACACAGATACGCAGTATTTT. It encodes CSVGVGVADTDTQYF.

This clonotype was seen just once. Possible read error: a much larger clone is one base away. This chain joins TRBV2 and TRBJ1-2; 7 bases match TRBD1. Unmatched junction bases numbered 12, after V lost 5 bases and J lost 9 bases. This CDR3 spans 14 amino acids. The germline gives CDR1 SNHLY, CDR2 FYNNEI. Here the CDR3 reads CASSPGQARHSYTF. CDR3 in DNA: TGTGCCAGCAGTCCAGGACAGGCGAGGCATAGCTACACCTTC.

This clonotype was counted many times. This could be a read error, since a much larger clone is one nucleotide away. The chain joins TRBV29-1 to TRBJ1-1, with D maybe TRBD1 (6 bases). The CDR3 covers 13 residues. Germline lookup yields CDR1 SQVTM and CDR2 ANQGSEA. The CDR3 sequence is CSAGIQGSTEVFF. In DNA form, the CDR3 reads TGCAGCGCTGGGATACAGGGAAGCACTGAAGTTTTCTTT.

To note about this clonotype: The junction differs from germline at one of its ends, possibly a read error. This chain links TRBV10-3 with TRBJ2-7; 7 nucleotides line up with TRBD1. CDR3 length: 18 residues. The germline V gene has CDR1 ENHRY and CDR2 SYGVKD. The CDR3 nucleotides are TGTGCCAGCAGTTACTCGCGAGACAGGGCGTGGAGTGGCTACGAGCAGTACTTC. This sequence encodes CASSYSRDRAWSGYEQYF.

This clonotype came up many times. This sequence joins TRBV5-4 and TRBJ2-5; D is unresolved. V was shortened by 7 bases and J by 0 bases, with 4 bases between the two germline ends. CDR3 size: 11 residues. Germline lookup yields CDR1 SGHNT and CDR2 YYREEE (reference sequence). The CDR3 DNA reads as TGTGCCAGCGGGAACCAAGAGACCCAGTACTTC. Amino acid sequence: CASGNQETQYF.

This clonotype was counted only a few times. V and J are TRBV9 and TRBJ1-2; D is ambiguous. Trimming removed 4 bases from V and 1 base from J, with 8 bases in between. The CDR3 is 13 residues long. Per germline, CDR1 SGDLS and CDR2 YYNGEE. Here the CDR3 DNA reads TGTGCCAGCAGCCACGGCCATAACTATGGCTACACCTTC. Protein product: CASSHGHNYGYTF.

This clonotype was picked up many times. V and J are TRBV7-9 and TRBJ2-7, with 7 bases fitting TRBD2. The CDR3 has 15 amino acids. V shed 1 base, J shed 6 bases, and the junction held 9 bases outside the gene matches. Germline CDR1 and CDR2: SEHNR and FQNEAQ (reference sequence). The CDR3: CASSLGAGVGREQYF. CDR3 DNA: TGTGCCAGCAGCTTAGGGGCGGGAGTCGGTCGCGAGCAGTACTTC. Complete variable domain (other parts from reference TRBV7-9 and TRBJ2-7): DTGVSQNPRHKITKRGQNVTFRCDPISEHNRLYWYRQTLGQGPEFLTYFQNEAQLEKSRLLSDRFSAERPKGSFSTLEIQRTEQGDSAMYLCASSLGAGVGREQYFGPGTRLTVT.

This clonotype was detected many times. The chain combines TRBV29-1 with TRBJ1-1; D is perhaps TRBD1 (6 bases). This CDR3 has 11 residues. From germline, CDR1 is SQVTM and CDR2 ANQGSEA. Between the trimmed V and J ends, which lost 6 bases and 10 bases, there was a span of 15 bases. This CDR3 is CSVREGGRAFF. CDR3 DNA sequence: TGCAGCGTCAGAGAGGGGGGGCGAGCTTTCTTT.

This clonotype was observed at least ten times. J is TRBJ1-2 and V is TRBV11-2; TRBD1 matches 10 bases. J gave up 4 bases and V 5 bases, and 13 bases lay outside the gene matches. Germline CDR1 and CDR2: SGHAT and FQNNGV. The CDR3 runs 17 residues. This CDR3 is CASSEPGQGNVGYGYTF. Written as DNA, the CDR3 is TGTGCCAGCAGCGAGCCGGGACAGGGGAACGTAGGCTATGGCTACACCTTC. Using reference TRBV11-2 and TRBJ1-2 for the parts outside the CDR3, the full variable domain is EAGVAQSPRYKIIEKRQSVAFWCNPISGHATLYWYQQILGQGPKLLIQFQNNGVVDDSQLPKDRFSAERLKGVDSTLKIQPAKLEDSAVYLCASSEPGQGNVGYGYTFGSGTRLTVV.

This clonotype has a count of ten or more. The chain couples TRBV7-9 to TRBJ2-5, with D uncertain. The germline CDR1 and CDR2 sequences are SEHNR and FQNEAQ (reference sequence). Between the trimmed V and J ends, which lost 4 bases and 0 bases, there was a span of 15 bases. The CDR3 has 16 amino acids. CDR3 amino acids: CASSSGRLQYQETQYF. CDR3 coding DNA: TGTGCCAGCAGCTCTGGTAGACTTCAGTACCAAGAGACCCAGTACTTC.

A word on this clonotype: This clone may be a read error of a much larger clone one base away. V usage is TRBV9 and J usage is TRBJ1-2; D not resolved. The germline V gene has CDR1 SGDLS and CDR2 YYNGEE. The CDR3 contains 15 residues. The CDR3: CASSSRGRSTYGYIF. The CDR3 nucleotides read TGTGCCAGCAGCAGTAGAGGCAGATCGACATATGGCTACATCTTC.

This clonotype was recorded at least ten times. The rearrangement joins TRBV7-2 to TRBJ2-6; 7 nucleotides agree with TRBD2. Germline CDR1 and CDR2: SGHTA and FQGNSA. The V segment lost 10 bases and the J segment 3 bases; nucleotides outside the gene matches: 3. This CDR3 spans 13 amino acids. Here the CDR3 DNA reads TGTGCCACCCGGGGGGTTGGGGCCAACGTCCTGACTTTC. Encoded protein: CATRGVGANVLTF.

This clonotype was seen ten or more times. The genes are TRBV10-3 and TRBJ2-7; 9 bases map to TRBD1. This CDR3 has 13 amino acids. V was clipped by 6 bases and J by 7 bases; unmatched bases: 7. CDR1 and CDR2 (germline): ENHRY, SYGVKD. The CDR3 sequence: CAIRDRGIQEQYF. As DNA, the CDR3 is TGTGCCATCAGGGACAGGGGAATTCAGGAGCAGTACTTC.

Ten or more counts support this clonotype. The chain uses TRBV20-1 and TRBJ1-6, with D maybe TRBD1 (6 bases). Between the trimmed V and J ends, which lost 5 bases and 7 bases, there was a span of 12 bases. The CDR3 is 13 amino acids. Germline CDR1 DFQATT, CDR2 SNEGSKA (reference sequence). CDR3 DNA: TGCAGTGCTCTCAGGACAGACAATTCACCCCTCCACTTT. Amino acids: CSALRTDNSPLHF.

This clonotype has a count of ten or more. The gene calls are TRBV25-1 and TRBJ2-2; TRBD1 is a possible D gene (5 bases). The CDR3 totals 18 residues. V dropped 0 bases and J dropped 1 base, with 15 bases sitting between them. CDR1 and CDR2 (germline): MGHDK, SYGVNS. CDR3 amino acids: CASSEYWVQGRNTGELFF. The CDR3 DNA reads as TGTGCCAGCAGTGAATATTGGGTCCAGGGAAGGAACACCGGGGAGCTGTTTTTT.

Concerning this clonotype: A much larger clone differs from this one at a single base, so this may be a read error. Without the conserved terminal phenylalanine or tryptophan, this CDR3 likely stems from a read error. This chain links TRBV2 with TRBJ2-7, with D possibly matching TRBD1 (6 bases). The length of the CDR3 is 13 residues. The V gene lost 6 bases and the J gene lost 1 base, with 10 bases spanning the gap. From germline, CDR1 is SNHLY and CDR2 FYNNEI. This chain's CDR3 is CASRMTGSYEQYL. The CDR3 DNA reads TGTGCCAGCAGGATGACAGGATCCTACGAGCAGTACCTC.

The CDR3 nucleotides are TGCAGTGCTAGCAAACAAGGGTACGAGCAGTACTTC. This translates into CSASKQGYEQYF. The genes are TRBV20-1 and TRBJ2-7; D is unresolved. Trimming shortened V by 3 bases and J by 4 bases, and 10 bases separated the two germline ends. CDR1 DFQATT and CDR2 SNEGSKA come from the germline V gene (reference sequence). The CDR3 is made up of 12 amino acids.

With respect to this clonotype: A much larger clonotype is one base distant, so this may be a read error. This CDR3 fails to terminate in the conserved phenylalanine or tryptophan, so it likely reflects a read error. J is TRBJ2-5 and V is TRBV7-2; TRBD2 agrees at 8 bases. The CDR3 contains 14 residues. V lost 5 bases and J lost 3; bases outside the gene matches: 5. The germline V gene encodes CDR1 SGHTA and CDR2 FQGNSA. The CDR3 reads CASSLGGAKETQYL. The CDR3 region has the DNA TGTGCCAGCAGCCTCGGGGGGGCCAAAGAGACCCAGTACCTC.

This clonotype was picked up many times. The CDR3, as DNA: TGCGCCAGCAGCCAAGGGTCCGTGGGAGATAGCGGCGAGCAGTACTTC. This gives the protein CASSQGSVGDSGEQYF. This chain uses TRBV4-1 with TRBJ2-7; possibly TRBD2 for D (6 bases). V lost 1 base and J lost 6, with 19 bases in between. The germline V gene encodes CDR1 MGHRA and CDR2 YSYEKL. CDR3 length: 16 residues.

This clonotype was detected a few times. A junction boundary mismatches the germline segment, possibly from a read error. The rearrangement links TRBV10-3 to TRBJ1-5, with a weak D call TRBD1 (6 bases). Germline lookup yields CDR1 ENHRY and CDR2 SYGVKD. This CDR3 has 14 residues. Written as DNA, the CDR3 is TGTGCCAGCAGTTACAGGGTCGGGCGCCAGCCCCAGCATTTT. Residues: CASSYRVGRQPQHF.

This chain links TRBV7-2 with TRBJ1-1; D gene unclear. The CDR3 length is 14 residues. The V gene lost 0 bases and the J gene lost 5 bases, with 10 bases spanning the gap. Germline V CDR1 and CDR2: SGHTA, FQGNSA. DNA for the CDR3: TGTGCCAGCAGCTTAGCACGGGCAGCGACTGAAGCTTTCTTT. Encoded protein: CASSLARAATEAFF.